This T cell receptor beta chain was documented in a study of vaccination effects on CD4 cells after COVID-19. The CDR3 consists of 15 residues. Trimming shortened V by 0 bases and J by 0 bases, and 9 bases separated the two germline ends. Germline V gene lookup returns CDR1 SGDLS and CDR2 YYNGEE. ViraFEST used viral peptide pools to expand antigen-specific CD4+ T cells before sequencing. Subsequent to a culture period of under 11 days, CD4+ T cells were isolated. Each participant received a vaccine that was either BNT162b2 or mRNA-1273, given as two doses. Neither prior SARS-CoV-2 infection nor positive nucleocapsid antibodies were present in the vaccine recipients. To note about this clone: Antigen unknown.

Produced via immunoSEQ multiplex PCR; TCRdb's table is partial and in-frame only. The table has fewer than 20,000 clones, around 76% seen once; the top ten hold 15% to 20%. The V call is TRBV9, the J call TRBJ1-1; D gene uncertain. This specimen consisted of CD4+ T cells from PBMCs cultured with HCoV-NL63 spike peptides, obtained after COVID-19 vaccination. This TCR was recovered from a human donor who received a COVID-19 vaccine. The CDR3 reads CASSVDHGLNTEAFF. The CDR3 coding sequence is TGTGCCAGCAGCGTAGACCACGGACTGAACACTGAAGCTTTCTTT.